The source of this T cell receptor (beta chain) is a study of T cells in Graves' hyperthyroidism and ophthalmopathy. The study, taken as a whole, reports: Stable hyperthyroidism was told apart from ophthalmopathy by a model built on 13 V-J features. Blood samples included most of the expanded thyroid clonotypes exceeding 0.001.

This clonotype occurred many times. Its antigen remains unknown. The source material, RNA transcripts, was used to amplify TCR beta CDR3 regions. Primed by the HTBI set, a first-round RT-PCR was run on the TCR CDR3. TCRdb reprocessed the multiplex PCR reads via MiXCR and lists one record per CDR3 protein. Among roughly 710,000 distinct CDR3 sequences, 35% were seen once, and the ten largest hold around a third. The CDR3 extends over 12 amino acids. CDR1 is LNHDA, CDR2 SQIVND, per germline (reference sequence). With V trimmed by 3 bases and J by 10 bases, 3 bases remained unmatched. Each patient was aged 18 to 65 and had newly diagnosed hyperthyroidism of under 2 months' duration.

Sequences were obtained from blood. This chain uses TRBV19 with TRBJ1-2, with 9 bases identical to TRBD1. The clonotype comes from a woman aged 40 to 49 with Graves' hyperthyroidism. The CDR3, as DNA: TGTGCCAGTAGTATCGGGACAGGGTACTACACCTTC. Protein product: CASSIGTGYYTF.